Below are 7 T cell receptor beta chains sequenced from a single sample in a study of blood T cell repertoires in COVID-19. The protocol was immunoSEQ multiplex PCR, while the TCRdb copy is restricted to in-frame clones and leaves out a portion. The table records about 230,000 clones, 80% to 90% of them present only once. The sequenced material came from PBMCs or T cells enriched from blood (not recorded which). Source of these receptors: a woman aged 30 to 39 who had been exposed to COVID-19.

The V call is TRBV7-2, the J call TRBJ2-2; possible D gene TRBD1, 6 bases. The V end was cut by 8 bases, the J end by 1 base, with 14 bases between. CDR3 length equals 15 residues. Germline V CDR1 and CDR2: SGHTA, FQGNSA. CDR3 DNA sequence: TGTGCCAGCGGCAGTAGGGGGTTGAACACCGGGGAGCTGTTTTTT. This gives the protein CASGSRGLNTGELFF.

The CDR3 reads CASSPKFRGGYEQYF. DNA of the CDR3: TGTGCCAGCAGTCCCAAGTTCCGGGGAGGTTACGAGCAGTACTTC. The rearrangement links TRBV28 to TRBJ2-7, with D perhaps matching TRBD2 (6 bases). The CDR3 has 15 residues. CDR1 MDHEN and CDR2 SYDVKM come from the germline V gene. V shed 5 bases and J shed 4 bases, with 18 bases lying between them.

The chain recombines TRBV30 with TRBJ2-7, with 8 bases lining up with TRBD2. CDR3 length: 13 residues. The germline V gene has CDR1 GTSNPN and CDR2 SVGIG (reference sequence). The J segment lost 0 bases and the V segment lost 8 bases, leaving 6 bases of the junction unmatched. The CDR3, as DNA: TGTGCCGCCCGGACTAGCAGCTCCTACGAGCAGTACTTC. Protein: CAARTSSSYEQYF.

The chain is built from TRBV3-1 (or the pseudogene TRBV3-2) and TRBJ2-7; tentative D call: TRBD1 (5 bases). CDR1 and CDR2 (germline): LGHDT, YNNKEL (reference sequence). The CDR3 is made up of 14 amino acids. With 3 bases removed from V and 7 bases from J, the gap between germline ends came to 16 bases. The CDR3 here is CASSQSRALREQYF. CDR3 DNA: TGTGCCAGCAGCCAGAGCAGGGCGTTGAGAGAGCAGTACTTC.

The chain recombines TRBV4-2 with TRBJ2-7; 15 bases are shared with TRBD2. The CDR3 is made up of 20 amino acids. Germline values: CDR1 LGHNA, CDR2 YNFKEQ. After removal of 1 base from V and 2 bases from J, the junction contained 12 bases not matched to a gene. As DNA, the CDR3 is TGTGCCAGCAGCCAAGCATTCCGGGGGACTAGCGGGAGGCCGACCTACGAGCAGTACTTC. This encodes CASSQAFRGTSGRPTYEQYF.

This clone appeared once. The V gene is TRBV6-5, the J gene TRBJ2-7; 8 bases align to TRBD1. This CDR3 is built from 14 residues. With 7 bases clipped from V and 0 bases from J, the junction kept 5 bases outside the gene matches. Germline V gene sequence: CDR1 MNHEY, CDR2 SVGAGI. The CDR3 is CASNGQGSSYEQYF. The DNA of the CDR3 is TGTGCCAGCAACGGACAGGGCTCCTCCTACGAGCAGTACTTC.

V and J are TRBV28 and TRBJ1-2, with D uncertain. The germline V and J ends were trimmed by 4 bases and 5 bases, with 17 bases remaining between them. The germline gives CDR1 MDHEN, CDR2 SYDVKM. The CDR3 is 15 amino acids. The CDR3 DNA sequence: TGTGCCAGCAGTTCCCCGATAGTAAGGGAGTATGGCTACACCTTC. Protein sequence: CASSSPIVREYGYTF.